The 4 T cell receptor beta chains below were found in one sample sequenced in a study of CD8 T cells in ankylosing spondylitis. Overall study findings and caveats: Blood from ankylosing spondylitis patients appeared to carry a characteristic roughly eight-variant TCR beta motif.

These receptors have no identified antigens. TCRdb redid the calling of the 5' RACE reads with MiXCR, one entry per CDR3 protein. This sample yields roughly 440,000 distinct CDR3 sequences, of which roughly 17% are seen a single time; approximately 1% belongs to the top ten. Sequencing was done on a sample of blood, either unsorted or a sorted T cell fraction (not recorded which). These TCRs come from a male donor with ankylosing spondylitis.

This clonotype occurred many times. The CDR3 reads CSAKVTPGHNYGYTF. CDR3 sequence (DNA): TGCAGCGCCAAAGTCACCCCGGGACATAACTATGGCTACACCTTC. The chain has TRBV20-1 and TRBJ1-2; maybe TRBD1 (6 bases). Germline V lookup: CDR1 DFQATT, CDR2 SNEGSKA (reference sequence). The CDR3 has 15 residues.

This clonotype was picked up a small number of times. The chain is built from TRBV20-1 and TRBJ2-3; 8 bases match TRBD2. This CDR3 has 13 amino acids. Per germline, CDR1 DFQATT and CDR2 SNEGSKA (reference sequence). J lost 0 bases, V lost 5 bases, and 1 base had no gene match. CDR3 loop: CSAPSGSTDTQYF. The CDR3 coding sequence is TGCAGTGCTCCTAGCGGGAGCACAGATACGCAGTATTTT.

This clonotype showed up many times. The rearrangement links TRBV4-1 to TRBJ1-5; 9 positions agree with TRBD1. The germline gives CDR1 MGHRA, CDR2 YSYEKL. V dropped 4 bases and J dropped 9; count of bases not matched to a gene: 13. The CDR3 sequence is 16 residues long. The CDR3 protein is CASSRYPGQGMWPQHF. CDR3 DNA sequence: TGCGCCAGCAGCCGTTATCCGGGACAGGGTATGTGGCCCCAGCATTTT.

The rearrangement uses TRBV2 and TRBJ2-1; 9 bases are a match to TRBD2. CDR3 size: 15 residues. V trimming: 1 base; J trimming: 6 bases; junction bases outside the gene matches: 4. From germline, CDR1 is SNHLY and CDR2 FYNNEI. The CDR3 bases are TGTGCCAGCAGTGAAGAGGCGGGGGGGGGCAATGAGCAGTTCTTC. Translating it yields CASSEEAGGGNEQFF.